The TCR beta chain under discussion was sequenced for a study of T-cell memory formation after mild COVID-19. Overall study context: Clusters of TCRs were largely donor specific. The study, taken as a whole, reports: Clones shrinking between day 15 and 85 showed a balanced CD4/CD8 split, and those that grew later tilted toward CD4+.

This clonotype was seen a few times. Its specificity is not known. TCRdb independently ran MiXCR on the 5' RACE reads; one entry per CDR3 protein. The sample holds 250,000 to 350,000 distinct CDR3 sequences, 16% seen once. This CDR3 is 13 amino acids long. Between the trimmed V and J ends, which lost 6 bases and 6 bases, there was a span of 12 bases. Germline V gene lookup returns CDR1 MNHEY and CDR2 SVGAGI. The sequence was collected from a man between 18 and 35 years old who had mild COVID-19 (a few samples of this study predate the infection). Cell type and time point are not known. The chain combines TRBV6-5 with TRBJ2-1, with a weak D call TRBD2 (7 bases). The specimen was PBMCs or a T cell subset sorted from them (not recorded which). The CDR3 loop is CASRGGPPNEQFF. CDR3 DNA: TGTGCCAGCAGGGGGGGGCCTCCCAATGAGCAGTTCTTC.